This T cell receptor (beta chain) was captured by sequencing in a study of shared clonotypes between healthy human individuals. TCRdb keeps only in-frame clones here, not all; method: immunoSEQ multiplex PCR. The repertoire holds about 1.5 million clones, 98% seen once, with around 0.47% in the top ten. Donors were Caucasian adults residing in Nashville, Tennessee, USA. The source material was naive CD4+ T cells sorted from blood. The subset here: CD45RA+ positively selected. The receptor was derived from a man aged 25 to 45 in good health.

CDR3 nucleotide sequence: TGTGCCAGCAGCTTAGAGGGGGGGACTACAGATACGCAGTATTTT. This codes for CASSLEGGTTDTQYF. This chain uses TRBV7-2 with TRBJ2-3, with D possibly TRBD2 on 7 matching bases. Germline CDR1 reads SGHTA; CDR2 reads FQGNSA. This CDR3 has 15 amino acids. Between the trimmed V and J ends, which lost 1 base and 3 bases, there was a span of 11 bases.